This T cell receptor (beta chain) comes out of a study of blood T cell repertoires in COVID-19. Germline-derived CDR1 and CDR2 are SNHLY and FYNNEI. The CDR3 extends over 15 amino acids. The V and J ends lost 5 bases and 4 bases, in that order; junction bases with no gene match: 7. This clone was detected a few times. Assay: immunoSEQ multiplex PCR; the TCRdb copy retains only in-frame clones and omits some. The sample holds 30,000 to 35,000 clones; around 84% are singletons and the top ten take approximately 40%. The chain recombines TRBV2 with TRBJ2-2; 7 bases agree with TRBD2. Sequencing used peripheral blood. This sequence originates from a man aged 80 or over with acute or convalescent COVID-19. CDR3: CASSPRTGGTGELFF. The DNA for the CDR3 is TGTGCCAGCAGTCCCCGGACGGGGGGCACCGGGGAGCTGTTTTTT.